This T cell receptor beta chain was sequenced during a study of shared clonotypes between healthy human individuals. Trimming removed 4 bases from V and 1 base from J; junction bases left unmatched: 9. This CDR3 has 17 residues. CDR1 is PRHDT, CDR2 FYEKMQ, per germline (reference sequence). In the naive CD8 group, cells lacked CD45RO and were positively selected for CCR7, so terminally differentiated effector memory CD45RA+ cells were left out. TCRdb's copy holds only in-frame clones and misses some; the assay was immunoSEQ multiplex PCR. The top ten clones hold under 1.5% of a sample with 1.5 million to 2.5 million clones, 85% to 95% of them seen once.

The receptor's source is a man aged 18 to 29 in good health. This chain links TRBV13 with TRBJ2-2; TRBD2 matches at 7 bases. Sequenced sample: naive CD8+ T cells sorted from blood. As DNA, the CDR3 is TGTGCCAGCAGCTCGACGAAAGAGCGGGGGAACACCGGGGAGCTGTTTTTT. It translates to CASSSTKERGNTGELFF.